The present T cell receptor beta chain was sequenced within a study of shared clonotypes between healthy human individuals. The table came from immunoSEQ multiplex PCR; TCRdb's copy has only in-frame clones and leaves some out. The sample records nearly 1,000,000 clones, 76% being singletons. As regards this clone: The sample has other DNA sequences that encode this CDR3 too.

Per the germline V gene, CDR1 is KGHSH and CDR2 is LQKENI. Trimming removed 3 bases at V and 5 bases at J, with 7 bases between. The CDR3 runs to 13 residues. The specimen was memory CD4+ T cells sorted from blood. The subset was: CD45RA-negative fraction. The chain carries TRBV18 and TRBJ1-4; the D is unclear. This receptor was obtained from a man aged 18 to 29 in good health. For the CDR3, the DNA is TGTGCCAGCTCACCCGGGCGGAATGAAAAACTGTTTTTT. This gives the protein CASSPGRNEKLFF.